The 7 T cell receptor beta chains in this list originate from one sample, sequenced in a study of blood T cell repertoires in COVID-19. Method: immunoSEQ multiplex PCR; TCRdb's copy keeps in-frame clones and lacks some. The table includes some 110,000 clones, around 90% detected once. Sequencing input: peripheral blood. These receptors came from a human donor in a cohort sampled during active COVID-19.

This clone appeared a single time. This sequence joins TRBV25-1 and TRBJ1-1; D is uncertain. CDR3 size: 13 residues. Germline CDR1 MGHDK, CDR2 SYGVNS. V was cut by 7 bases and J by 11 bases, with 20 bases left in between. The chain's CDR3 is CASNPSPGRRAFF. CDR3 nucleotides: TGTGCCAGCAACCCTTCCCCTGGGAGGAGGGCTTTCTTT. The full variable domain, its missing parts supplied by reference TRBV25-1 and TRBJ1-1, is EADIYQTPRYLVIGTGKKITLECSQTMGHDKMYWYQQDPGMELHLIHYSYGVNSTEKGDLSSESTVSRIRTEHFPLTLESARPSHTSQYLCASNPSPGRRAFFGQGTRLTVV.

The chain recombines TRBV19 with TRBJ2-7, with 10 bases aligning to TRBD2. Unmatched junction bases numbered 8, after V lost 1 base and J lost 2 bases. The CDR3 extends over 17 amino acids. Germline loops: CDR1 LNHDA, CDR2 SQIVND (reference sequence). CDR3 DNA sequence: TGTGCCAGTAGTATAGCTGCCGGGACTAGCGAAACCTACGAGCAGTACTTC. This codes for CASSIAAGTSETYEQYF. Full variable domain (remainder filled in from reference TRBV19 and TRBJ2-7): DGGITQSPKYLFRKEGQNVTLSCEQNLNHDAMYWYRQDPGQGLRLIYYSQIVNDFQKGDIAEGYSVSREKKESFPLTVTSAQKNPTAFYLCASSIAAGTSETYEQYFGPGTRLTVT.

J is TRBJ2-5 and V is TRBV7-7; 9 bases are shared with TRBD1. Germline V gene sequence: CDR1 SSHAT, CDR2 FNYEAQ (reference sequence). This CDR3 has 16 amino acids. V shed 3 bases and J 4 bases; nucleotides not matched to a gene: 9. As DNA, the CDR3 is TGTGCCAGCAGCTTGGGACCCGGGACAGGGCTAGAGACCCAGTACTTC. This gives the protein CASSLGPGTGLETQYF.

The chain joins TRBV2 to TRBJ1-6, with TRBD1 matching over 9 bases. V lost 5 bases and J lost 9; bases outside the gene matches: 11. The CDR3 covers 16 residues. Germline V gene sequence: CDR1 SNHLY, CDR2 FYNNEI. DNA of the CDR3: TGTGCCAGCAGTCTCGAAGGACAGGGGCGCGGTTCACCCCTCCACTTT. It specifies CASSLEGQGRGSPLHF.

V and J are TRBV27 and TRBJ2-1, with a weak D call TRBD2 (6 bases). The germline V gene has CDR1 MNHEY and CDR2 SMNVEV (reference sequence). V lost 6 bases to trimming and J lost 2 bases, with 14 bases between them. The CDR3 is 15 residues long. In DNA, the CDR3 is TGTGCCAGCAGCGCTATTAGCGGTACCTACAATGAGCAGTTCTTC. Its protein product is CASSAISGTYNEQFF.

In nucleotides, the CDR3 is TGTGCCAGCAGCCCAGGGGCAGAGAATCAGCCCCAGCATTTT. Its translation is CASSPGAENQPQHF. The chain is built from TRBV28 and TRBJ1-5, with D possibly matching TRBD1 (6 bases). Trimming took 6 bases from V and 4 from J, leaving 13 bases between them. The CDR3 is 14 residues long. The germline V gene has CDR1 MDHEN and CDR2 SYDVKM.

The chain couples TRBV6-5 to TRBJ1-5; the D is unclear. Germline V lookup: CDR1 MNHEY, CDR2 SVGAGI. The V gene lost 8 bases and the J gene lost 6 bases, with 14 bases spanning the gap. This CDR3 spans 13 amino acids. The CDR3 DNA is TGTGCCAGCGCTCAAAGTGCGAGTCAGCCCCAGCATTTT. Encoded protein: CASAQSASQPQHF.